The clone carrying this TCR beta chain was found many times. CDR1 and CDR2 from the germline V gene are MNHEY and SMNVEV (reference sequence). The CDR3 has 15 amino acids. V lost 5 bases to trimming and J lost 4 bases; unmatched junction nucleotides: 8. This record comes from a study of identical twins. Unique molecular identifiers were present on the cDNA, and a universal primer site came from template switching. TCRdb re-called the 5' RACE reads through MiXCR, storing one row per CDR3 protein. This repertoire shows roughly 700,000 distinct CDR3 sequences, 8.6% found once; its top ten account for 0.85% to 1%. The sample was also linked to a second study, of yellow fever vaccine responses in identical twins.

Sequencing was performed on PBMCs. The J gene is TRBJ1-2, the V gene TRBV27, with 9 bases identical to TRBD1. The clonotype comes from a woman younger than 30 in good health. Written as DNA, the CDR3 is TGTGCCAGCAGTCCGACAGGGGGGGGAAGCTATGGCTACACCTTC. Translated, it gives CASSPTGGGSYGYTF.